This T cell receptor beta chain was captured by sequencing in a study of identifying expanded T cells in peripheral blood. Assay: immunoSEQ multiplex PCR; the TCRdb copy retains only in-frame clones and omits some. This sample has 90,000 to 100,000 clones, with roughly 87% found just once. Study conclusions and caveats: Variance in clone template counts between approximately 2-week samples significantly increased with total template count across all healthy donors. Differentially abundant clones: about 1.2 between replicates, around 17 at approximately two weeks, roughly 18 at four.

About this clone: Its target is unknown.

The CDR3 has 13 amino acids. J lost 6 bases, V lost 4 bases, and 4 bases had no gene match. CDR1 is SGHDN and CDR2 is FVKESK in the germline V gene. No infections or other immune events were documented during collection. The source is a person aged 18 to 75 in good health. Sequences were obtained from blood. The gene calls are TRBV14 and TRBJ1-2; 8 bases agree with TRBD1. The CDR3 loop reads CASSPRTGNGYTF. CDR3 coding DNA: TGTGCCAGCAGCCCACGGACAGGGAATGGCTACACCTTC.